This T cell receptor beta chain is drawn from a study of response to subunit inactivated influenza vaccine. TCRdb re-called the RT-PCR reads through MiXCR, storing one row per CDR3 protein. The sample has about 570,000 distinct CDR3 sequences, around 11% seen once; the top ten hold around 10%. This clonotype was picked up a small number of times. Germline V gene sequence: CDR1 SGHRS, CDR2 YFSETQ. CDR3 length equals 15 residues. V was pared by 0 bases and J by 7 bases, with 14 bases between. The same specimen was also included in a second study, on T cells expressing NK-cell markers. That study reports: Production of TCR beta cDNA relied on 5'RACE template switching with UMIs. The study did not resolve the HCMV specificity of expanded NKG2C+ T cell clones.

The receptor comes from a man in his fifties who received an inactivated influenza vaccine. Specimen: PBMCs from blood, collected on the day of vaccination. The chain carries TRBV5-1 and TRBJ1-5; D might be TRBD1 (5 bases). CDR3 amino acids: CASSLGDSFGQPQHF. The CDR3 bases are TGCGCCAGCAGCTTGGGTGACAGCTTCGGGCAGCCCCAGCATTTT.